The present TCR beta chain was sequenced within a study of blood T cell repertoires in COVID-19. Trimming took 6 bases from V and 7 from J, leaving 7 bases between them. The length of the CDR3 is 12 residues. Germline CDR1 and CDR2: MNHEY and SVGAGI. TCRdb's table, derived via immunoSEQ multiplex PCR, lists solely in-frame clones and lacks some. The sample records 200,000 or so clones, more than 75% being singletons. The TCR originated in a person aged 65 to 85 with COVID-19, enrolled during active disease. J is TRBJ1-6 and V is TRBV6-5, with D uncertain. Specimen: peripheral blood. The CDR3: CASRLQNSPLHF. The CDR3 nucleotides read TGTGCCAGCAGATTGCAGAATTCACCCCTCCACTTT.